This record looks at one TCR beta chain sequence and its context. No antigen is known for it. Per-base quality was not reported, and no clone a single base away is much larger than it. Clipping removes 0 bases from V and 5 bases from J, with 7 as the unmatched junction base count. The CDR3 covers 17 residues, taking in both the cysteine and the phenylalanine. Only the CDR3 DNA stays, 51 bases, in frame from base 1. Via the germline V gene, CDR1 is LGHNA and CDR2 YNFKEQ. The study evaluated CTLA-4 blockade (ipilimumab) given together with focal radiation therapy in patients who had chemo-refractory metastatic non-small-cell lung cancer. Library preparation was by the immunoSEQ multiplex PCR assay. TCRdb mirrors the immuneACCESS table, restricted to in-frame sequences. Some clones are absent from its copies; in checked studies, under half trace to an unresolved V gene, and the reason for the others is unknown. The sample table holds about 68,000 clones, of which roughly 85% were seen once. Roughly 10% of the sample comes from the top ten.

These data belong to a study of radiotherapy plus CTLA-4 blockade in lung cancer (dated by TCRdb to the late 2010s). The study in broad terms: Objective responses were observed in about 17% of enrolled patients, and disease control was achieved in around 30%. What the research found in general, with its limitations: After treatment with radiotherapy and ipilimumab, TCR clones that originated in tumors expanded in peripheral blood. The strongest predictors of response were reported to be early dynamic shifts in blood T cell clones along with a rise in serum interferon-beta following radiation.

This receptor was identified in a human donor with non-small cell lung cancer who had a complete response to radiotherapy plus ipilimumab. The receptor chain draws on TRBV4-2 and TRBJ2-1; the central 10 bases match TRBD2. This material consisted of peripheral blood, taken from a patient treated with radiotherapy plus ipilimumab. Here is the DNA: TGTGCCAGCAGCCAAGACCGCGGACTAGCGGCCAACAATGAGCAGTTCTTC. It codes for CASSQDRGLAANNEQFF.